The 17 T cell receptor beta chains presented below share a single source sample, sequenced in a study of regulatory T cells in long-lasting Graves disease. With iRepertoire HTBI primers and Arm-PCR of CDR3 regions, TCR beta libraries were built. TCRdb itself ran the multiplex PCR reads through MiXCR, one entry per CDR3 protein. The table records roughly 450,000 distinct CDR3 sequences, around 24% of them present only once. Noted time point: persistent/refractory GD, antithyroid drugs over 5 years with positive TRAb. Extracted RNA from PBMCs served as the source of the TCR library. The input for sequencing was peripheral blood mononuclear cells (PBMCs), taken when the disease was refractory, from a patient treated with antithyroid drugs. The receptors were gathered from a female donor with Graves disease.

This clonotype was found many times. The chain recombines TRBV20-1 with TRBJ2-2, with 10 bases matching TRBD2. CDR3 length equals 16 residues. The germline gives CDR1 DFQATT, CDR2 SNEGSKA (reference sequence). V lost 6 bases to trimming and J lost 8 bases; unmatched junction nucleotides: 15. As DNA, the CDR3 is TGCAGTGCAACACCGCAAGCGGGAGGGCTAGGGGGGGAGCTGTTTTTT. This translates into CSATPQAGGLGGELFF.

The table lists this clonotype with a few counts. V usage is TRBV5-6 and J usage is TRBJ1-4; D is ambiguous. The germline V gene has CDR1 SGHDT and CDR2 YYEEEE. Trimming left V 0 bases short and J 2 bases short, with 5 bases between. The CDR3 has 14 amino acids. The CDR3 DNA sequence: TGTGCCAGCAGCTTGGACTTGACTAATGAAAAACTGTTTTTT. It specifies CASSLDLTNEKLFF. Variable domain in full (rest from reference TRBV5-6 and TRBJ1-4): DAGVTQSPTHLIKTRGQQVTLRCSPKSGHDTVSWYQQALGQGPQFIFQYYEEEERQRGNFPDRFSGHQFPNYSSELNVNALLLGDSALYLCASSLDLTNEKLFFGSGTQLSVL.

The chain combines TRBV4-1 with TRBJ2-2, with D perhaps TRBD1 (7 bases). This CDR3 spans 16 amino acids. Germline assignment: CDR1 MGHRA and CDR2 YSYEKL. The V end was cut by 0 bases, the J end by 5 bases, with 13 bases between. CDR3 residues: CASSQEAGGLTGELFF. The CDR3 nucleotides are TGCGCCAGCAGCCAAGAGGCAGGGGGGTTAACCGGGGAGCTGTTTTTT.

This clonotype was counted many times. This rearrangement joins TRBV28 to TRBJ1-1; 9 bases agree with TRBD1. This CDR3 has 17 amino acids. Germline trimming cut 6 bases from V and 3 bases from J; bases unmatched to any gene: 14. Germline V CDR1 and CDR2: MDHEN, SYDVKM. CDR3 amino acids: CASRPRDRDMVYTEAFF. CDR3 bases: TGTGCCAGCAGACCCCGGGACAGGGACATGGTTTACACTGAAGCTTTCTTT.

The chain links TRBV6-1 to TRBJ2-1; 14 positions agree with TRBD2. The germline V gene has CDR1 MNHNS and CDR2 SASEGT. With V trimmed by 7 bases and J by 8 bases, 7 bases remained unmatched. This CDR3 is built from 15 residues. CDR3 sequence (DNA): TGTGCCAGCACCGGGGGGACTAGCGGGAGCGATGAGCAGTTCTTC. This translates into CASTGGTSGSDEQFF.

Ten or more counts support this clonotype. V is TRBV6-2 or TRBV6-3 and J is TRBJ2-7; the match to TRBD2 covers 15 bases. Looked up from germline, CDR1 is MNHEY and CDR2 is SVGEGT. There are 15 residues in the CDR3. V was clipped by 5 bases and J by 4 bases; unmatched bases: 3. Here the CDR3 DNA reads TGTGCCAGCAGTAACGGACTAGCGGGAGGGTACGAGCAGTACTTC. Translation: CASSNGLAGGYEQYF.

This chain joins TRBV7-9 and TRBJ2-7; 7 bases align to TRBD1. This CDR3 region has 16 residues. In germline, CDR1 is SEHNR, CDR2 FQNEAQ (reference sequence). V shed 0 bases, J shed 3 bases, and the junction held 8 bases outside the gene matches. The CDR3 DNA reads TGTGCCAGCAGCTTAGCAGAGGGGGCCTCACTCTACGAGCAGTACTTC. Its protein is CASSLAEGASLYEQYF.

This clonotype was seen more than once but under ten times. The chain couples TRBV11-2 to TRBJ2-7; 10 bases fit TRBD1. The germline CDR1 and CDR2 sequences are SGHAT and FQNNGV. V was clipped by 3 bases and J by 3 bases; unmatched bases: 2. This CDR3 has 14 residues. The CDR3 loop is CASSFWDRGYEQYF. DNA of the CDR3: TGTGCCAGCAGCTTCTGGGACAGGGGCTACGAGCAGTACTTC.

This clonotype came up many times. The chain is built from TRBV2 and TRBJ2-7, with D unclear. The CDR3 has 15 residues. Germline values: CDR1 SNHLY, CDR2 FYNNEI. The ends were cut back, 7 bases at V and 0 bases at J, with 16 bases in the middle. In DNA, the CDR3 is TGTGCCAGCACAAATAGCCCAACACACTCCTACGAGCAGTACTTC. This encodes CASTNSPTHSYEQYF.

This clonotype occurred a few times. The CDR3 bases are TGTGCCACCAGCAGTGGAGTCGGAAACACCATATATTTT. Translated, it gives CATSSGVGNTIYF. J is TRBJ1-3 and V is TRBV15; unclear D gene. CDR1 and CDR2 from the germline V gene are LNHNV and YYDKDF (reference sequence). Deletions cut 3 bases from V and 4 bases from J, with 7 bases between. The CDR3 is 13 amino acids.

This clonotype was observed a few times. This could be a read error, since a much larger clone is one nucleotide away. The J gene is TRBJ2-7, the V gene TRBV6-2 or TRBV6-3; D gene uncertain. Germline values: CDR1 MNHEY, CDR2 SVGEGT. CDR3 length: 11 residues. V lost 5 bases and J 3 bases, leaving 5 bases between the germline ends. CDR3: CASSNNYEQYF. CDR3 DNA: TGTGCCAGCAGTAACAACTACGAGCAGTACTTC.

Comments on this clonotype: A much larger clone sits a single nucleotide away, making a read error possible. This likely comes from a read error, as the CDR3 has no conserved phenylalanine or tryptophan at its end. The chain carries TRBV11-2 and TRBJ2-7; tentatively, D is TRBD2 (6 bases). The germline V gene encodes CDR1 SGHAT and CDR2 FQNNGV. The CDR3 covers 13 residues. The germline V and J ends were trimmed by 5 bases and 3 bases, with 11 bases remaining between them. The CDR3 protein is CASSAGTYYEQYL. The CDR3 nucleotides are TGTGCCAGCAGCGCCGGGACTTACTACGAGCAGTACCTC.

In regard to this clonotype: A much larger clone sits a single nucleotide away, making a read error possible. V and J are TRBV28 and TRBJ1-1; TRBD1 might be the D (6 bases). The CDR3 is 14 residues long. V was clipped by 7 bases and J by 3 bases, with 15 bases between them. Germline values: CDR1 MDHEN, CDR2 SYDVKM. The CDR3 DNA reads TGTGCCAGCAACCAACCAGGGGCCGACACTGAAGCTTTCTTT. The encoded protein is CASNQPGADTEAFF. The variable domain in full, completed from reference TRBV28 and TRBJ1-1, reads DVKVTQSSRYLVKRTGEKVFLECVQDMDHENMFWYRQDPGLGLRLIYFSYDVKMKEKGDIPEGYSVSREKKERFSLILESASTNQTSMYLCASNQPGADTEAFFGQGTRLTVV.

This clonotype was counted ten times or more. The chain has TRBV2 and TRBJ2-7, with 8 bases lining up with TRBD2. The CDR3 is 15 amino acids. CDR1 and CDR2 from the germline V gene are SNHLY and FYNNEI. V shed 1 base and J 2 bases; nucleotides not matched to a gene: 4. The CDR3 loop reads CASSEGAGRAYEQYF. CDR3 nucleotide sequence: TGTGCCAGCAGTGAAGGTGCCGGGAGGGCCTACGAGCAGTACTTC.

The chain recombines TRBV5-5 with TRBJ1-2, with D possibly being TRBD1 (5 bases). Trimming removed 3 bases at V and 0 bases at J, with 15 bases between. The CDR3 has 16 residues. In germline, CDR1 is SGHKS, CDR2 YYEKEE (reference sequence). Here the CDR3 DNA reads TGTGCCAGCAGCTCTTGGGTGACAGCCCCTAACTATGGCTACACCTTC. This codes for CASSSWVTAPNYGYTF.

This clonotype was counted ten times or more. J is TRBJ2-7 and V is TRBV6-1; D call uncertain. CDR3 size: 14 residues. Germline values: CDR1 MNHNS, CDR2 SASEGT. The V gene lost 6 bases and the J gene lost 7 bases, with 19 bases spanning the gap. CDR3 DNA: TGTGCCAGCAGCTCCGGGCTCCCCACCGGGGAGCAGTACTTC. Translated, it gives CASSSGLPTGEQYF.

This chain links TRBV12-3 or TRBV12-4 with TRBJ2-7; 7 bases line up with TRBD1. Germline trimming cut 6 bases from V and 3 bases from J; bases unmatched to any gene: 5. This CDR3 has 13 residues. Here the CDR3 DNA reads TGTGCCAGCAGCTTCGGACAGGTCTACGAGCAGTACTTC. It is translated as CASSFGQVYEQYF.